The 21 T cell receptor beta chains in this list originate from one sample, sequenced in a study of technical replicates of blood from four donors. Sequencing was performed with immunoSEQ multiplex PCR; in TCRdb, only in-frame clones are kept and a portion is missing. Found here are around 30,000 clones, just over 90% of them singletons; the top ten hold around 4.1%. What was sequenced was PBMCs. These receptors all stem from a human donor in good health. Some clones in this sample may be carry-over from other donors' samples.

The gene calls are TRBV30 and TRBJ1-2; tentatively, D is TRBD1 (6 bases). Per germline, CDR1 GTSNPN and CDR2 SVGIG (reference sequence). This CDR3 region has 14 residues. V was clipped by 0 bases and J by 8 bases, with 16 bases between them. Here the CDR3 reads CAWSVVGGTYGYTF. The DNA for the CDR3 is TGTGCCTGGAGTGTTGTAGGGGGTACGTACGGCTACACCTTC.

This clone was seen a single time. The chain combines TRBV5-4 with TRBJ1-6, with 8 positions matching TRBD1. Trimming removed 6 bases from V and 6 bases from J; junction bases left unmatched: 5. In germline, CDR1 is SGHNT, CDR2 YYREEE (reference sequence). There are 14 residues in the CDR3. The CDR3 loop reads CASKPRGLNSPLHF. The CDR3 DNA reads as TGTGCCAGCAAGCCCAGGGGGCTTAATTCACCCCTCCACTTT.

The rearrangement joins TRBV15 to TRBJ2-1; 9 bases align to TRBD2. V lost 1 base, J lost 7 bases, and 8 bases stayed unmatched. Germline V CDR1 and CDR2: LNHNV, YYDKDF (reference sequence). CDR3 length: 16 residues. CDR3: CATSRGVAGVRNEQFF. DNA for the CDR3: TGTGCCACCAGCAGAGGGGTAGCGGGAGTACGTAATGAGCAGTTCTTC.

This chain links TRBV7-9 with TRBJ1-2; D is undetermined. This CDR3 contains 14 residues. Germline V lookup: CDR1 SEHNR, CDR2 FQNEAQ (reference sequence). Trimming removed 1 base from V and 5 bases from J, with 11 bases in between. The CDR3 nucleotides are TGTGCCAGCAGCTTAGAAGTCCGGGAGTATGGCTACACCTTC. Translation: CASSLEVREYGYTF.

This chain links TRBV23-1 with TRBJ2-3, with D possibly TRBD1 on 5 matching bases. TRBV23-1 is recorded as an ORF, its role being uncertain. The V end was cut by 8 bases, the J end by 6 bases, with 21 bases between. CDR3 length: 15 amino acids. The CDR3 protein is CASVSEGHQPDTQYF. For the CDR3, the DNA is TGCGCCAGCGTTTCAGAAGGACACCAGCCGGATACGCAGTATTTT.

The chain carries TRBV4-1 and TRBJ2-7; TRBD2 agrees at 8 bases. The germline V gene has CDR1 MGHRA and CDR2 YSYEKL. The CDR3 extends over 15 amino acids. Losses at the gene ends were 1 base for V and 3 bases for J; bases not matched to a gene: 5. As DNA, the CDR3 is TGCGCCAGCAGCCAAGGGACGGGGGGGCACTACGAGCAGTACTTC. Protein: CASSQGTGGHYEQYF.

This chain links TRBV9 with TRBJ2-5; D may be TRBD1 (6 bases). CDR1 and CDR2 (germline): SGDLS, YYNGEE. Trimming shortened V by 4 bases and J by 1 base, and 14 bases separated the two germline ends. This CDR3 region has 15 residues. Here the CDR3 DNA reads TGTGCCAGCAGCTCTCTCCCGGACAGCCAAGAGACCCAGTACTTC. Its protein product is CASSSLPDSQETQYF.

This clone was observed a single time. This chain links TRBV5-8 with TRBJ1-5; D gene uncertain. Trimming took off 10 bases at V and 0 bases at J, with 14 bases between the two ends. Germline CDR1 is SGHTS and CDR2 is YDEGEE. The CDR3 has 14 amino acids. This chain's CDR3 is CASPTEYSNQPQHF. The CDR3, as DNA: TGTGCCTCCCCTACGGAGTATAGCAATCAGCCCCAGCATTTT.

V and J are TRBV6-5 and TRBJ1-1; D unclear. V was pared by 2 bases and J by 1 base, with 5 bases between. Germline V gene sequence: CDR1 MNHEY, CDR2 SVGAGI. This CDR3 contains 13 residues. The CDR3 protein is CASSYPGNTEAFF. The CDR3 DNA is TGTGCCAGCAGTTACCCAGGGAACACTGAAGCTTTCTTT.

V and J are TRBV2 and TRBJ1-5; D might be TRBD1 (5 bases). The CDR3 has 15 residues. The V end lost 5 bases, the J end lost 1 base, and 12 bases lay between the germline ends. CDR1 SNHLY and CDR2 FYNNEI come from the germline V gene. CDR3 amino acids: CASSWEGRSNQPQHF. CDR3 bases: TGTGCCAGCAGTTGGGAGGGGAGGAGCAATCAGCCCCAGCATTTT. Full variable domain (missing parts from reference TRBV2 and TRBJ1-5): EPEVTQTPSHQVTQMGQEVILRCVPISNHLYFYWYRQILGQKVEFLVSFYNNEISEKSEIFDDQFSVERPDGSNFTLKIRSTKLEDSAMYFCASSWEGRSNQPQHFGDGTRLSIL.

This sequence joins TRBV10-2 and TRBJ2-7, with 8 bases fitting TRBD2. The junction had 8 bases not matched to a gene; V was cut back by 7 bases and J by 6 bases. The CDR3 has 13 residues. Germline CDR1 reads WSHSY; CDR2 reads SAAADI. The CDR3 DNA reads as TGCGCCAGCACCTTTAGCGGGAAGGGCGAGCAGTACTTC. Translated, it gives CASTFSGKGEQYF.

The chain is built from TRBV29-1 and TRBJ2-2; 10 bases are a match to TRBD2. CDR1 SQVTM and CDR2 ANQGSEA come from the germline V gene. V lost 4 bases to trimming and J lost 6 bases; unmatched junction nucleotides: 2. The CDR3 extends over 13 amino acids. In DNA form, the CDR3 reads TGCAGCGTTGCTCTAGCGGGAGCCGGGGAGCTGTTTTTT. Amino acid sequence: CSVALAGAGELFF.

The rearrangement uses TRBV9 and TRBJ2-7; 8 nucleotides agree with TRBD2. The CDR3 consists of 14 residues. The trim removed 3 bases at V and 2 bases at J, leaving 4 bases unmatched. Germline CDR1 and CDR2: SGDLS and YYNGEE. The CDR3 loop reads CASSAGLVPYEQYF. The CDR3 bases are TGTGCCAGCAGCGCGGGACTAGTCCCCTACGAGCAGTACTTC. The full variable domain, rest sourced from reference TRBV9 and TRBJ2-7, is DSGVTQTPKHLITATGQRVTLRCSPRSGDLSVYWYQQSLDQGLQFLIQYYNGEERAKGNILERFSAQQFPDLHSELNLSSLELGDSALYFCASSAGLVPYEQYFGPGTRLTVT.

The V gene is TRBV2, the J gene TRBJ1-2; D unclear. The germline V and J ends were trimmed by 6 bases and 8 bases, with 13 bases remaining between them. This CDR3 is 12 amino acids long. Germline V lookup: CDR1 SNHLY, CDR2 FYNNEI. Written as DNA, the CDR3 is TGTGCCAGCAGGGGAGGAGAGCGGGGCTACACCTTC. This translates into CASRGGERGYTF.

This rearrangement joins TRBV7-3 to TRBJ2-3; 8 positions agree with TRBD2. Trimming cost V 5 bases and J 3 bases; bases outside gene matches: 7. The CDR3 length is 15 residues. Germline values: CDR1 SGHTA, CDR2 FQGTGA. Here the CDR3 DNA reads TGTGCCAGCAGCCCGGGACTAGGGGTGACAGATACGCAGTATTTT. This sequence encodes CASSPGLGVTDTQYF.

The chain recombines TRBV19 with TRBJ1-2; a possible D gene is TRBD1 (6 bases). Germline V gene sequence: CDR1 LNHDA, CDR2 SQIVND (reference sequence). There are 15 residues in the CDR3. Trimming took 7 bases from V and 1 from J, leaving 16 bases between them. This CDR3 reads CASTSAGGRNYGYTF. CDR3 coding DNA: TGTGCCAGTACATCAGCGGGGGGCCGTAACTATGGCTACACCTTC.

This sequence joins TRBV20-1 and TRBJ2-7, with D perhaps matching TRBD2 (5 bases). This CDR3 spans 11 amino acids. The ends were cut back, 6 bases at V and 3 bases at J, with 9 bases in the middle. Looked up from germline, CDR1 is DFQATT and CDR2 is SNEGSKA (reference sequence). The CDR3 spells CSAVRDYEQYF. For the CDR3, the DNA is TGCAGTGCCGTCCGGGACTACGAGCAGTACTTC.

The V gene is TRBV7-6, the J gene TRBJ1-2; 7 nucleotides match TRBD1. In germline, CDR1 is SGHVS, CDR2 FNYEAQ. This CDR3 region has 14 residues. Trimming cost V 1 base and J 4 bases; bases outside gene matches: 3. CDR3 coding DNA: TGTGCCAGCAGCTTAGGAGGGGGCACCTATGGCTACACCTTC. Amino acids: CASSLGGGTYGYTF.

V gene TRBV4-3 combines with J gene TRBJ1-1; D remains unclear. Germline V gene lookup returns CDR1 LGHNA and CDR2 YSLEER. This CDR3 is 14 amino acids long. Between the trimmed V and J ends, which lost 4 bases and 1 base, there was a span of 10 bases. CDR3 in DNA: TGCGCCAGCAGCCGAGGGCGGGAGAACACTGAAGCTTTCTTT. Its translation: CASSRGRENTEAFF.

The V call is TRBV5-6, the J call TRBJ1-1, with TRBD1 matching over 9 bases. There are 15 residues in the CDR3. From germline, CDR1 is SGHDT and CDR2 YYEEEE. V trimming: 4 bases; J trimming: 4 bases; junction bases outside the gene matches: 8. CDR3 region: CASSATGGRGTEAFF. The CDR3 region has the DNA TGTGCCAGCAGCGCAACAGGGGGCCGGGGCACTGAAGCTTTCTTT.

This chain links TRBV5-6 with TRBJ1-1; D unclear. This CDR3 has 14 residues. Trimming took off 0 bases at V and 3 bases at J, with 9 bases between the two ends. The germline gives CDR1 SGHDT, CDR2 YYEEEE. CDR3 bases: TGTGCCAGCAGCTTGGAAGAGCGATACACTGAAGCTTTCTTT. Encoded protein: CASSLEERYTEAFF.